This T cell receptor (beta chain) was captured in a study of CD8+CD57+ T cells in acquired aplastic anemia. Study information: Sorted CD4+ and CD8+ cells gave a mean 3.2 ug DNA, range roughly 0.2 to 27.4 ug. The study's findings and limits: Twenty-nine CD8+ CDR3 sequences were shared between patients and controls.

With respect to this clonotype: Its specificity is not known. This may come from a read error, since a much larger clone is one base off.

Researchers used genomic DNA as the template to profile TCR beta VDJ and CDR3. TCRdb recomputed calls from the reads with MiXCR, one row per CDR3 protein. The repertoire has some 140,000 distinct CDR3 sequences, about 50% of them found once; the top ten carry less than 15%. Individuals selected for sequencing had exhibited CD8+CD57+ cell expansion on flow cytometry. This CDR3 has 15 amino acids. The germline V and J ends were trimmed by 5 bases and 3 bases, with 14 bases remaining between them. In germline, CDR1 is LNHDA, CDR2 SQIVND (reference sequence). This chain uses TRBV19 with TRBJ1-5; D gene ambiguous. The TCR was taken from a human donor with aplastic anemia. Sequencing was performed on sorted CD4+, CD8+, or CD8+CD57+ T cells (not recorded which) from PBMCs. The CDR3 region is CASSWLQDSNQPQHF. CDR3 DNA: TGTGCCAGTAGTTGGTTACAAGACTCCAATCAGCCCCAGCATTTT.